Presented here are 32 T cell receptor beta chains from one specimen sequenced in a study of blood T cell repertoires in COVID-19 (dated by TCRdb to between 2020 and 2021). The method was the immunoSEQ multiplex PCR assay. The immuneACCESS repertoire file appears here via TCRdb, limited to in-frame rearrangements. These files lack a portion of the clones; in checked studies, under half of the deficit traces to unresolved V genes, and the cause of the others is not known. This sample has 250,000 to 400,000 clones in its table, and about nine tenths of those were observed once. The leading ten clones occupy 4% to 6% of the sample. The specimen was PBMCs or T cells enriched from blood (not recorded which). The source of these receptors is a man in his 60s who had recovered from COVID-19.

The V call is TRBV9, the J call TRBJ2-2; 8 bases are shared with TRBD1. CDR1 and CDR2 from the germline V gene are SGDLS and YYNGEE. J lost 5 bases, V lost 3 bases, and 6 bases had no gene match. The CDR3 has 15 residues. For the CDR3, the DNA is TGTGCCAGCAGCGCGACAGGGGCGCGGACCGGGGAGCTGTTTTTT. It yields the protein CASSATGARTGELFF.

The chain combines TRBV5-1 with TRBJ1-5, with D maybe TRBD1 (6 bases). V gave up 0 bases and J gave up 6 bases, with 7 bases separating them. This CDR3 region has 13 residues. In germline, CDR1 is SGHRS, CDR2 YFSETQ. CDR3 nucleotide sequence: TGCGCCAGCAGCTTGGGAGGGGGTCAGCCCCAGCATTTT. It encodes CASSLGGGQPQHF.

The chain couples TRBV18 to TRBJ1-1; 9 bases line up with TRBD1. V was clipped by 0 bases and J by 4 bases; unmatched bases: 9. This CDR3 has 17 residues. Germline-derived CDR1 and CDR2 are KGHSH and LQKENI. The DNA of the CDR3 is TGTGCCAGCTCACCACCGGGACAGGGTGGGAAGGGCACTGAAGCTTTCTTT. It encodes CASSPPGQGGKGTEAFF.

This clone was seen a single time. The chain carries TRBV28 and TRBJ2-1, with 7 bases that match TRBD2. Germline lookup yields CDR1 MDHEN and CDR2 SYDVKM. V trimming: 3 bases; J trimming: 1 base; junction bases outside the gene matches: 9. The CDR3 is 17 residues long. CDR3 DNA sequence: TGTGCCAGCAGTTTTGGGGTGGGCGGGAGTTCCTACAATGAGCAGTTCTTC. Its protein is CASSFGVGGSSYNEQFF.

CDR3 protein: CASSDGHGNQPQHF. CDR3 coding DNA: TGTGCCAGCAGTGATGGACATGGCAATCAGCCCCAGCATTTT. The chain uses TRBV25-1 and TRBJ1-5; possible D gene TRBD1, 5 bases. This CDR3 is built from 14 residues. Between the trimmed V and J ends, which lost 3 bases and 2 bases, there was a span of 8 bases. The germline gives CDR1 MGHDK, CDR2 SYGVNS.

The genes are TRBV11-1 and TRBJ2-1; D gene ambiguous. Germline V lookup: CDR1 SGHAT, CDR2 FQDESV (reference sequence). The CDR3 totals 14 residues. With 4 bases removed from V and 5 bases from J, the gap between germline ends came to 12 bases. CDR3 sequence: CASSSILRNNEQFF. Written as DNA, the CDR3 is TGTGCCAGCAGCTCGATCCTCAGGAACAATGAGCAGTTCTTC. The full variable domain, its missing parts supplied by reference TRBV11-1 and TRBJ2-1, is EAEVAQSPRYKITEKSQAVAFWCDPISGHATLYWYRQILGQGPELLVQFQDESVVDDSQLPKDRFSAERLKGVDSTLKIQPAELGDSAMYLCASSSILRNNEQFFGPGTRLTVL.

The rearrangement uses TRBV28 and TRBJ2-7, with D tentatively TRBD2 (7 bases). The length of the CDR3 is 13 residues. Germline V CDR1 and CDR2: MDHEN, SYDVKM. V lost 7 bases and J lost 6, with 16 bases in between. This CDR3 reads CASTPGGGGEQYF. The CDR3 nucleotides read TGTGCCAGCACCCCCGGGGGAGGGGGCGAGCAGTACTTC.

The chain recombines TRBV7-3 with TRBJ2-2; D is unresolved. CDR3 size: 14 residues. Trimming shortened V by 1 base and J by 4 bases, and 7 bases separated the two germline ends. Per the germline V gene, CDR1 is SGHTA and CDR2 is FQGTGA. Here the CDR3 reads CASSLNSVTGELFF. CDR3 nucleotides: TGTGCCAGCAGCTTAAACTCCGTCACCGGGGAGCTGTTTTTT.

The chain joins TRBV7-8 to TRBJ2-1; 7 bases agree with TRBD1. CDR1 is SGHVS and CDR2 is FQNEAQ in the germline V gene. The CDR3 extends over 15 amino acids. V dropped 5 bases and J dropped 4; count of bases not matched to a gene: 8. CDR3 in amino acids: CASSLRQGTYNEQFF. The CDR3 nucleotides are TGTGCCAGCAGCCTACGACAGGGTACTTACAATGAGCAGTTCTTC.

In DNA, the CDR3 is TGTGCCAGCAGTTATGCGGGTGCGCCACAAGAGACCCAGTACTTC. Protein: CASSYAGAPQETQYF. V and J are TRBV6-2 or TRBV6-3 and TRBJ2-5, with TRBD2 as a possible D gene (5 bases). This CDR3 is built from 15 residues. V gave up 3 bases and J gave up 2 bases, with 13 bases separating them. The V gene's germline CDR1 is MNHEY and CDR2 SVGEGT.

This clone is a singleton in its sample. The chain is built from TRBV28 and TRBJ1-1; 8 bases agree with TRBD1. With 3 bases clipped from V and 4 bases from J, the junction kept 16 bases outside the gene matches. Germline-derived CDR1 and CDR2 are MDHEN and SYDVKM. The CDR3 sequence is 18 residues long. The CDR3 DNA follows: TGTGCCAGCAGTTTCTTATCCAGACAAAGACAGGGGCGCACTGAAGCTTTCTTT. This sequence encodes CASSFLSRQRQGRTEAFF.

This clone was picked up one time. The J gene is TRBJ2-7, the V gene TRBV19, with a tentative D call TRBD1 (6 bases). The V gene lost 5 bases and the J gene lost 4 bases, with 15 bases spanning the gap. CDR3 length equals 14 residues. Germline assignment: CDR1 LNHDA and CDR2 SQIVND (reference sequence). CDR3 DNA sequence: TGTGCCAGTAGTCCCTGGGCAGGGGCATACGAGCAGTACTTC. It specifies CASSPWAGAYEQYF.

The chain employs TRBV29-1 and TRBJ1-5; D is uncertain. V lost 3 bases, J lost 7 bases, and 4 bases lay in between. Germline V lookup: CDR1 SQVTM, CDR2 ANQGSEA. This CDR3 spans 10 amino acids. CDR3 region: CSVDGQPQHF. The CDR3 DNA follows: TGCAGCGTTGACGGGCAGCCCCAGCATTTT.

This chain connects TRBV2 to TRBJ1-5; no firm D call. This CDR3 region has 14 residues. The germline V gene has CDR1 SNHLY and CDR2 FYNNEI. Trimming left V 9 bases short and J 1 base short, with 13 bases between. The CDR3 DNA reads TGTGCCAGTAGAGACGCGGGAAGCAATCAGCCCCAGCATTTT. Residues: CASRDAGSNQPQHF.

The chain combines TRBV6-5 with TRBJ2-3; possibly TRBD2 for D (5 bases). Germline-derived CDR1 and CDR2 are MNHEY and SVGAGI. V was trimmed by 4 bases and J by 1 base, leaving 12 bases between them. The CDR3 contains 15 residues. The CDR3 DNA follows: TGTGCCAGCAGTTTCCCCAGCGGAGGCACAGATACGCAGTATTTT. Amino acids: CASSFPSGGTDTQYF.

The CDR3 DNA follows: TGTGCCAGCAGCTCGGGACAGGGGGCGCGTTTGGGGACCCAGTACTTC. It translates to CASSSGQGARLGTQYF. The V gene is TRBV5-8, the J gene TRBJ2-5, with TRBD1 matching over 12 bases. The V segment lost 3 bases and the J segment 7 bases; nucleotides outside the gene matches: 10. This CDR3 has 16 residues. Per germline, CDR1 SGHTS and CDR2 YDEGEE. Based on the CDR3 plus reference TRBV5-8 and TRBJ2-5, the full variable domain is EAGVTQSPTHLIKTRGQQATLRCSPISGHTSVYWYQQALGLGLQFLLWYDEGEERNRGNFPPRFSGRQFPNYSSELNVNALELEDSALYLCASSSGQGARLGTQYFGPGTRLLVL.

The chain couples TRBV5-1 to TRBJ2-1; TRBD2 is a possible D gene (6 bases). V was clipped by 4 bases and J by 13 bases, with 15 bases between them. The CDR3 extends over 12 amino acids. Germline V gene data show CDR1 as SGHRS and CDR2 as YFSETQ. The CDR3 protein is CASSPDGTPQFF. The DNA for the CDR3 is TGCGCCAGCAGCCCAGACGGGACTCCCCAGTTCTTC.

The chain carries TRBV20-1 and TRBJ1-5, with D possibly matching TRBD1 (6 bases). The CDR3 has 13 amino acids. V lost 6 bases and J lost 7, with 16 bases in between. Germline V gives CDR1 DFQATT, CDR2 SNEGSKA (reference sequence). DNA for the CDR3: TGCAGTGCCAGTGGGGGGGGCAGGCAGCCCCAGCATTTT. This sequence encodes CSASGGGRQPQHF.

J is TRBJ1-5 and V is TRBV21-1; the table's D call of TRBD1 was not tested on the DNA. TRBV21-1 is a pseudogene locus. This CDR3 is 16 amino acids long. Here the CDR3 DNA reads TGTGCCAGCAGCAAAGTAAGGACAAAAAGCAATCAGCCCCAGCATTTT. Its translation is CASSKVRTKSNQPQHF.

This sequence joins TRBV3-1 (or the pseudogene TRBV3-2) and TRBJ1-1; no firm D call. This CDR3 is built from 14 residues. Germline CDR1 reads LGHDT; CDR2 reads YNNKEL (reference sequence). Trimming took off 5 bases at V and 2 bases at J, with 12 bases between the two ends. The DNA of the CDR3 is TGTGCCAGCAGCTACCTAAATAGCAACACTGAAGCTTTCTTT. This sequence encodes CASSYLNSNTEAFF.

About this clone itself: The sample holds other DNA sequences that translate to the same CDR3. The V and J genes are TRBV24-1 and TRBJ2-1; D not resolved. The germline V gene has CDR1 KGHDR and CDR2 SFDVKD. This CDR3 comprises 14 residues. V shed 3 bases and J shed 0 bases, with 5 bases lying between them. CDR3 loop: CATSDPSSYNEQFF. CDR3 DNA sequence: TGTGCCACCAGTGATCCTAGCTCCTACAATGAGCAGTTCTTC.

The V and J genes are TRBV5-5 and TRBJ2-5; 10 bases are shared with TRBD1. The junction had 2 bases not matched to a gene; V was cut back by 0 bases and J by 3 bases. CDR1 is SGHKS, CDR2 YYEKEE, per germline (reference sequence). The CDR3 length is 15 residues. This CDR3 reads CASSLAGTGEETQYF. CDR3 DNA sequence: TGTGCCAGCAGCTTGGCAGGGACAGGGGAAGAGACCCAGTACTTC.

The V and J genes are TRBV11-3 and TRBJ2-3, with 13 bases fitting TRBD2. Germline V gene sequence: CDR1 SGHNT, CDR2 YENEEA. This CDR3 spans 16 amino acids. V lost 6 bases to trimming and J lost 6 bases; unmatched junction nucleotides: 9. For the CDR3, the DNA is TGTGCCAGCAGTATCGGGACTAGCGGGATTGCGGATACGCAGTATTTT. As protein: CASSIGTSGIADTQYF.

This clone was recorded once. The V gene is TRBV11-2, the J gene TRBJ1-5; 7 positions agree with TRBD1. V lost 5 bases and J lost 6; bases outside the gene matches: 7. The germline V gene encodes CDR1 SGHAT and CDR2 FQNNGV. This CDR3 region has 14 residues. Here the CDR3 DNA reads TGTGCCAGCAGCCCCCGACAGGGAAGTCAGCCCCAGCATTTT. It specifies CASSPRQGSQPQHF. Complete variable domain (other parts from reference TRBV11-2 and TRBJ1-5): EAGVAQSPRYKIIEKRQSVAFWCNPISGHATLYWYQQILGQGPKLLIQFQNNGVVDDSQLPKDRFSAERLKGVDSTLKIQPAKLEDSAVYLCASSPRQGSQPQHFGDGTRLSIL.

This clone was seen once. This chain links TRBV7-3 with TRBJ2-3, with TRBD2 matching over 8 bases. CDR1 and CDR2 from the germline V gene are SGHTA and FQGTGA. The CDR3 spans 15 residues. V dropped 11 bases and J dropped 0; count of bases not matched to a gene: 10. CDR3 sequence (DNA): TGTGCCTCCGGCCTAGCGGGTTCGAGCACAGATACGCAGTATTTT. Amino acids: CASGLAGSSTDTQYF.

The chain recombines TRBV20-1 with TRBJ1-1; D remains unclear. V lost 3 bases, J lost 4 bases, and 12 bases lay in between. CDR3 length equals 13 residues. Germline V CDR1 and CDR2: DFQATT, SNEGSKA (reference sequence). The CDR3 bases are TGCAGTGCTAGTATCGGTGGGCGCACTGAAGCTTTCTTT. As protein: CSASIGGRTEAFF.

This clone was recorded a few times. V usage is TRBV12-5 and J usage is TRBJ1-1; D possibly corresponds to TRBD1 (5 bases). The germline V gene encodes CDR1 LGHNT and CDR2 FRNRAP. V lost 5 bases, J lost 5 bases, and 12 bases lay in between. This CDR3 has 13 residues. This CDR3 reads CASGLWGGTEAFF. DNA of the CDR3: TGTGCTAGTGGTCTCTGGGGGGGGACTGAAGCTTTCTTT.

The rearrangement uses TRBV14 and TRBJ1-4, with D maybe TRBD1 (6 bases). CDR3 size: 13 residues. Germline V gene sequence: CDR1 SGHDN, CDR2 FVKESK. V dropped 4 bases and J dropped 7 bases, with 10 bases sitting between them. CDR3 bases: TGTGCCAGCAGCCGAGGACAGACTGAAAAACTGTTTTTT. This encodes CASSRGQTEKLFF.

J is TRBJ2-7 and V is TRBV4-3, with 7 bases identical to TRBD2. The trim removed 0 bases at V and 6 bases at J, leaving 14 bases unmatched. CDR1 and CDR2 from the germline V gene are LGHNA and YSLEER. This CDR3 has 17 residues. CDR3 sequence: CASSQEPSGTLVSEQYF. For the CDR3, the DNA is TGCGCCAGCAGCCAAGAACCCAGCGGGACCCTTGTGAGCGAGCAGTACTTC.

The J gene is TRBJ2-1, the V gene TRBV7-9, with 11 positions matching TRBD2. The junction had 7 bases not matched to a gene; V was cut back by 4 bases and J by 8 bases. The CDR3 spans 15 residues. The germline CDR1 and CDR2 sequences are SEHNR and FQNEAQ (reference sequence). This CDR3 is CASSSTSGSGDEQFF. CDR3 sequence (DNA): TGTGCCAGCAGCTCTACTAGCGGGAGTGGCGATGAGCAGTTCTTC.

This chain joins TRBV5-1 and TRBJ1-5, with 8 bases fitting TRBD1. The CDR3 is made up of 14 amino acids. Germline CDR1 is SGHRS and CDR2 is YFSETQ. The V segment lost 0 bases and the J segment 6 bases; nucleotides outside the gene matches: 2. The CDR3 coding sequence is TGCGCCAGCAGCTTGGGTCAGGGGGCTCAGCCCCAGCATTTT. Protein sequence: CASSLGQGAQPQHF. Using reference TRBV5-1 and TRBJ1-5 for the parts outside the CDR3, the full variable domain is KAGVTQTPRYLIKTRGQQVTLSCSPISGHRSVSWYQQTPGQGLQFLFEYFSETQRNKGNFPGRFSGRQFSNSRSEMNVSTLELGDSALYLCASSLGQGAQPQHFGDGTRLSIL.

V and J are TRBV7-9 and TRBJ1-2, with D unclear. The CDR3 has 15 amino acids. The germline V gene encodes CDR1 SEHNR and CDR2 FQNEAQ (reference sequence). Between the trimmed V and J ends, which lost 5 bases and 2 bases, there was a span of 15 bases. CDR3 amino acids: CASSPVAAANYGYTF. In DNA form, the CDR3 reads TGTGCCAGCAGCCCGGTAGCGGCGGCGAACTATGGCTACACCTTC.